This TCR beta chain originates from a study of radiotherapy plus CTLA-4 blockade in lung cancer. Only in-frame clones appear in the TCRdb table, and some are missing; sequencing was by immunoSEQ multiplex PCR. The repertoire holds approximately 52,000 clones, with roughly 80% as singletons. The study's findings and limits: Reports state that early shifts in blood T cell clones, with interferon-beta, best predicted response.

In its sample, this clone was seen a few times. Its target is not known. Focal radiation plus CTLA-4 blockade with ipilimumab was given to patients with chemo-refractory metastatic non-small-cell lung cancer. V gave up 4 bases and J gave up 3 bases, with 18 bases separating them. The germline CDR1 and CDR2 sequences are ENHRY and SYGVKD. This CDR3 region has 17 residues. This specimen consisted of peripheral blood, obtained from a patient treated with radiotherapy plus ipilimumab. V and J are TRBV10-3 and TRBJ1-4; D might be TRBD1 (6 bases). The receptor comes from a human donor with non-small cell lung cancer who had a complete response to radiotherapy plus ipilimumab. The CDR3 DNA reads as TGTGCCATCAGTGGAACTTCAGGGGTGGGGGCTAATGAAAAACTGTTTTTT. This gives the protein CAISGTSGVGANEKLFF.